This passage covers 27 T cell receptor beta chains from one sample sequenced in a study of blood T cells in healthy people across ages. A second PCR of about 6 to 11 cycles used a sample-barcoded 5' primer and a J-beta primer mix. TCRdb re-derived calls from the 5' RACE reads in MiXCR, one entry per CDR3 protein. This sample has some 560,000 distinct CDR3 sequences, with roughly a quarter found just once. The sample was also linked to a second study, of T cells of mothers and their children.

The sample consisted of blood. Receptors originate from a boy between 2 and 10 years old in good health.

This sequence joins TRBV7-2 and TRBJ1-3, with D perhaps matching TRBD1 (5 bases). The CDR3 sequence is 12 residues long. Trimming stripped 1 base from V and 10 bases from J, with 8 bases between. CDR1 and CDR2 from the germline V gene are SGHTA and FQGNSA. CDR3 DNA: TGTGCCAGCAGCTTAGATAGGGGAACCATATATTTT. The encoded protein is CASSLDRGTIYF.

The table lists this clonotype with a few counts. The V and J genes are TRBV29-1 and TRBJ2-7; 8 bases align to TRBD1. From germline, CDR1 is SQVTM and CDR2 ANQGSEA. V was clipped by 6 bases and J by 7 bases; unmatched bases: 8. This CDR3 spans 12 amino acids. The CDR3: CSVPGTGREQYF. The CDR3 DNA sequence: TGCAGCGTACCCGGGACAGGACGTGAGCAGTACTTC.

The CDR3 DNA sequence: TGCAGTGCAGTCCCGAGGCGGGAAGCTTTCTTT. Translated, it gives CSAVPRREAFF. V gene TRBV20-1 combines with J gene TRBJ1-1; no definite D call. CDR3 size: 11 residues. In germline, CDR1 is DFQATT, CDR2 SNEGSKA (reference sequence). V was pared by 6 bases and J by 8 bases, with 13 bases between.

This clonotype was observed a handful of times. In DNA, the CDR3 is TGTGCCAGCAGCCTTGGAGAGGGGAGAATTTCACCCCTCCACTTT. Protein: CASSLGEGRISPLHF. The J gene is TRBJ1-6, the V gene TRBV7-2; weak D call: TRBD1 (5 bases). The V gene lost 5 bases and the J gene lost 9 bases, with 17 bases spanning the gap. Germline V lookup: CDR1 SGHTA, CDR2 FQGNSA. This CDR3 contains 15 residues.

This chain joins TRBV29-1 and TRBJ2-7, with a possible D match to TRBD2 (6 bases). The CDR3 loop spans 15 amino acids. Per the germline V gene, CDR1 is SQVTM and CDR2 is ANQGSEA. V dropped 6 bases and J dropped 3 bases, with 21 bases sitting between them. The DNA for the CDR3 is TGCAGCGTCCGACACCCCACAGGAGGGCACTACGAGCAGTACTTC. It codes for CSVRHPTGGHYEQYF.

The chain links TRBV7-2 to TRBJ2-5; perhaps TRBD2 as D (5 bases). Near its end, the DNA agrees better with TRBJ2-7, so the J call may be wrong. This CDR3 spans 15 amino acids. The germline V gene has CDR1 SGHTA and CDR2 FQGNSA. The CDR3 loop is CASSLVELEGVEQYF. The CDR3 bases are TGTGCCAGCAGCTTAGTAGAGCTAGAGGGTGTCGAGCAGTACTTC.

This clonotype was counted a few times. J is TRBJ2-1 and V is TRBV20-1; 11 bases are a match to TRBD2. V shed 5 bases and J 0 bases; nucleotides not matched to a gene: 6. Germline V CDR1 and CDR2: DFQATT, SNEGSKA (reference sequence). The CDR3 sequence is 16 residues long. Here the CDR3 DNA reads TGCAGTGCTCCCCGACTAGCGGGGCACTCCTACAATGAGCAGTTCTTC. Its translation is CSAPRLAGHSYNEQFF.

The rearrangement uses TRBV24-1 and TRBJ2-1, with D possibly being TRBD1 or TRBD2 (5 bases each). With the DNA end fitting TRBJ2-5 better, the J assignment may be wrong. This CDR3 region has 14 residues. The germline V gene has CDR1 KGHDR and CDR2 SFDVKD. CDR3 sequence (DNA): TGTGCCACCAGCTCCAGGGACGGTCAAGAGACCCAGTACTTC. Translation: CATSSRDGQETQYF.

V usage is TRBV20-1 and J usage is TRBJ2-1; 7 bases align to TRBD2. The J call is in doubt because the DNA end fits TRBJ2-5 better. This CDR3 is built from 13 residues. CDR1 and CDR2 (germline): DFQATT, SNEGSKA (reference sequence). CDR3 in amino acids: CSGREPLRETQYF. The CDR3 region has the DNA TGCAGTGGGCGGGAGCCACTTAGGGAGACCCAGTACTTC.

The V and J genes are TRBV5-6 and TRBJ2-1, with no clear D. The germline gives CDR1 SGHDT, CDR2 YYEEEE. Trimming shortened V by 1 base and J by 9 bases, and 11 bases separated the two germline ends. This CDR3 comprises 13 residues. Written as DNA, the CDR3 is TGTGCCAGCAGCTTGTCCCGCCCGATTGAGCAGTTCTTC. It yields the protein CASSLSRPIEQFF. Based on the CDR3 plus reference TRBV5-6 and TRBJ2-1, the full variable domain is DAGVTQSPTHLIKTRGQQVTLRCSPKSGHDTVSWYQQALGQGPQFIFQYYEEEERQRGNFPDRFSGHQFPNYSSELNVNALLLGDSALYLCASSLSRPIEQFFGPGTRLTVL.

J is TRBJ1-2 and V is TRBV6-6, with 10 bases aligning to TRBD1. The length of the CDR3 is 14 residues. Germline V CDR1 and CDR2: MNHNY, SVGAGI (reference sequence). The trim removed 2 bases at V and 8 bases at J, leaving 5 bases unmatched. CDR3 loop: CASSYGDRGHGYTF. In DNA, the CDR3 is TGTGCCAGCAGTTACGGAGACAGGGGGCACGGCTACACCTTC.

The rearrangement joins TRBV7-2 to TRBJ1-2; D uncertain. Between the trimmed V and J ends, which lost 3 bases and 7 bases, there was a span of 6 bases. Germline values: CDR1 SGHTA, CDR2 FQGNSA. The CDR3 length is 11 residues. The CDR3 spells CASSLKIGYTF. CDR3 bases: TGTGCCAGCAGCTTGAAGATTGGCTACACCTTC.

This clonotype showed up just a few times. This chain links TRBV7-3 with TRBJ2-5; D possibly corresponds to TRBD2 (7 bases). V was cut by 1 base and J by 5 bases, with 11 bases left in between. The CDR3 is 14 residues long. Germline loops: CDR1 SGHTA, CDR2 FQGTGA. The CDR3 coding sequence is TGTGCCAGCAGCTTAAACGGGGGGCAGGAGACCCAGTACTTC. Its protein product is CASSLNGGQETQYF.

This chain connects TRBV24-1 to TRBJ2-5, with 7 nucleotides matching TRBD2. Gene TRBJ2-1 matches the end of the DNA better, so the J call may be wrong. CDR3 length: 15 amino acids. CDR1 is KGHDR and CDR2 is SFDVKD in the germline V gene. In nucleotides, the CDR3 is TGTGCCACCAGTGACTCTGGGGACCTAGCGGATGAGCAGTTCTTC. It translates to CATSDSGDLADEQFF.

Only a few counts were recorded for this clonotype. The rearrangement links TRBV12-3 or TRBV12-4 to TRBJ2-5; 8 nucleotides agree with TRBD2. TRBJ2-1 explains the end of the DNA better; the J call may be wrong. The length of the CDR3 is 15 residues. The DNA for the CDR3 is TGTGCCAGCAGTGGGAGGGGACTAGTTAGGAATGAGCAGTTCTTC. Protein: CASSGRGLVRNEQFF.

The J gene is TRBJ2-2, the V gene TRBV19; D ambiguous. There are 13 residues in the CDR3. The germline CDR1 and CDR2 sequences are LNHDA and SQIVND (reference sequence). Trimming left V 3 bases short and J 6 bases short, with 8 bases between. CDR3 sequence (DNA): TGTGCCAGTAGTATCTCTACGCCCGGGGAGCTGTTTTTT. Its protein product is CASSISTPGELFF.

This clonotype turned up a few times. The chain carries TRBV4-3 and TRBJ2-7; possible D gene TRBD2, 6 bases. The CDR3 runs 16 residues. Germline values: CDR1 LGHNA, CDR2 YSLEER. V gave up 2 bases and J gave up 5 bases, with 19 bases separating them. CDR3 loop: CASSQSGPGEVHEQYF. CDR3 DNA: TGCGCCAGCAGCCAATCTGGCCCGGGAGAAGTCCACGAGCAGTACTTC.

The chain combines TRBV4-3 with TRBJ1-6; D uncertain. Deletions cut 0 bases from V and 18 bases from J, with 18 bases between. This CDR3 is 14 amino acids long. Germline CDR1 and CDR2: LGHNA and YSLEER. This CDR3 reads CASSQDPGRTPSHF. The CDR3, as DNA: TGCGCCAGCAGCCAAGATCCAGGAAGGACCCCTTCCCACTTT.

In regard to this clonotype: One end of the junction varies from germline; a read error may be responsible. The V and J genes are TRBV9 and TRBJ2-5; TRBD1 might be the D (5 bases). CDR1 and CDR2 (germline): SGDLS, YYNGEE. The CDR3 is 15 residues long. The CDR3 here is CAGSVSQGGMETQYF. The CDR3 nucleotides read TGTGCCGGCAGCGTAAGCCAGGGTGGGATGGAGACCCAGTACTTC. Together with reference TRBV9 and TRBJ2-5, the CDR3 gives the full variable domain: DSGVTQTPKHLITATGQRVTLRCSPRSGDLSVYWYQQSLDQGLQFLIQYYNGEERAKGNILERFSAQQFPDLHSELNLSSLELGDSALYFCAGSVSQGGMETQYFGPGTRLLVL.

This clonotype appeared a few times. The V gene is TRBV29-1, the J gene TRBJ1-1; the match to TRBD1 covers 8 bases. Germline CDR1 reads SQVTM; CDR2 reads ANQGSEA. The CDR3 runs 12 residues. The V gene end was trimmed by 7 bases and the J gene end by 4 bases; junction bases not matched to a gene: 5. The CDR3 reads CSGRGRFTEAFF. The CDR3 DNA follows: TGCAGCGGCAGGGGGCGATTCACTGAAGCTTTCTTT.

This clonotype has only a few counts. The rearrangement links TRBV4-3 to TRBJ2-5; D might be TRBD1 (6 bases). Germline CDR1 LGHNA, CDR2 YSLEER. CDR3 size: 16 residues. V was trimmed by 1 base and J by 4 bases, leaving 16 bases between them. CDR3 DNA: TGCGCCAGCAGCCAAGGAGGCAGGGGCGTCCGAGAGACCCAGTACTTC. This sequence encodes CASSQGGRGVRETQYF.

The DNA of the CDR3 is TGTGCCTTCCCCCCCGGGCGGGACCGGGAAAGAGACCAAGAGACCCAGTACTTC. Encoded protein: CAFPPGRDRERDQETQYF. The rearrangement uses TRBV10-3 and TRBJ2-5; D might be TRBD2 (6 bases). This CDR3 is built from 18 residues. Deletions cut 11 bases from V and 0 bases from J, with 28 bases between. The germline V gene encodes CDR1 ENHRY and CDR2 SYGVKD.

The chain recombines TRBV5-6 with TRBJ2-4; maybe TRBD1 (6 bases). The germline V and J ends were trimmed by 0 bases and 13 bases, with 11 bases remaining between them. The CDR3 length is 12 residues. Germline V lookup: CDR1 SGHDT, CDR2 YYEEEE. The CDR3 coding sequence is TGTGCCAGCAGCTTGGAAGGGGGTGGACAGTACTTC. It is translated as CASSLEGGGQYF.

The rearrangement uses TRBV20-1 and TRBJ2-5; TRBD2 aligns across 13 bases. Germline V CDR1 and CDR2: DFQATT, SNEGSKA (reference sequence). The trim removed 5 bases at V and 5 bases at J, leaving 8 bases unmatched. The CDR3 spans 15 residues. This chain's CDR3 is CSARTSGRAEETQYF. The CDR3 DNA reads TGCAGTGCTCGGACTAGCGGGAGAGCGGAGGAGACCCAGTACTTC.

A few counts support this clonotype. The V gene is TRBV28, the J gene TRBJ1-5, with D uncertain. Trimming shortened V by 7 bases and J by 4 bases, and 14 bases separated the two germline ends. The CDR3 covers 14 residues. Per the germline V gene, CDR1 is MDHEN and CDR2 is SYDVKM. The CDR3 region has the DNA TGTGCCAGCACCACCAACCCTCGTAATCAGCCCCAGCATTTT. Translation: CASTTNPRNQPQHF.

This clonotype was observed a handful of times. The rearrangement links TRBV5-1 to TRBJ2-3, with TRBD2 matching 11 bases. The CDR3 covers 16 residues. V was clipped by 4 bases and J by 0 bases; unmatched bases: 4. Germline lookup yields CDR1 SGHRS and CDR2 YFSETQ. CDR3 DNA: TGCGCCAGCAGCACCCGGACTAGCGGGAGCACAGATACGCAGTATTTT. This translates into CASSTRTSGSTDTQYF. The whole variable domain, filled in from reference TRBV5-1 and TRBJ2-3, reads KAGVTQTPRYLIKTRGQQVTLSCSPISGHRSVSWYQQTPGQGLQFLFEYFSETQRNKGNFPGRFSGRQFSNSRSEMNVSTLELGDSALYLCASSTRTSGSTDTQYFGPGTRLTVL.

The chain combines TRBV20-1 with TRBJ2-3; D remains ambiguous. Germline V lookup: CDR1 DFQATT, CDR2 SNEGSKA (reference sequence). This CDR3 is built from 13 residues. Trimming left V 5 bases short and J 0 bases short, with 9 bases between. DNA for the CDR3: TGCAGTGCTTATCACCCCAGCACAGATACGCAGTATTTT. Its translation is CSAYHPSTDTQYF.